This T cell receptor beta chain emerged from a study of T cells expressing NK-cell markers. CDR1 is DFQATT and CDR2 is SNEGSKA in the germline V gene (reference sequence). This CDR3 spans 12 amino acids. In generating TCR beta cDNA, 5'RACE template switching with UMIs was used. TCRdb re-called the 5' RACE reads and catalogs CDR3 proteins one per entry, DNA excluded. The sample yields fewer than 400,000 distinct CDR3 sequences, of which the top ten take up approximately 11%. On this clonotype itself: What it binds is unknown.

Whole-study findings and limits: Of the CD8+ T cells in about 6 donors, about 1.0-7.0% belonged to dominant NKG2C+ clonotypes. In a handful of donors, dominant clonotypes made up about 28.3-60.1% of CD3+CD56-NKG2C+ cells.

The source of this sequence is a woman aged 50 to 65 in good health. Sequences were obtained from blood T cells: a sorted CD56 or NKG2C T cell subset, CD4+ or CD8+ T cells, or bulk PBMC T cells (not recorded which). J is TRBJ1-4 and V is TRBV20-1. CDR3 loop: CSARTTNEKLFF.